The subject of this entry is one TCR beta chain. Its antigen is unidentified. Investigators isolated RNA and reverse transcribed it into cDNA to act as the sequencing template. Generated by immunoSEQ multiplex PCR, the TCRdb table keeps only in-frame clones and is missing some. The repertoire includes about 180,000 clones, about 60% of them detected once, and about 15% sits in the top ten. The V and J ends lost 10 bases and 1 base respectively, with 13 bases between them. Germline CDR1 SEHNR, CDR2 FQNEAQ (reference sequence). The CDR3 covers 13 residues. The data were taken from a study of CD8+ T cells in alopecia areata. Study details: Treatment comprised oral tofacitinib, 5 to 10 mg twice daily, in treated patients. For 6 to 18 months, tofacitinib was taken, and 6 months off drug followed. Study outcomes and limitations: Higher clonality than in normal scalp was seen in lesional scalp, especially alopecia totalis/universalis. In scalp samples, resident alphabeta T cells of normal skin are also sequenced.

The chain couples TRBV7-9 to TRBJ1-1; possibly TRBD1 for D (6 bases). The sequenced sample was CD4+ T cells sorted from blood, obtained at week 0. This receptor was obtained from a human donor with alopecia areata. In DNA form, the CDR3 reads TGTGCCACCCAGACAGGATCGAACACTGAAGCTTTCTTT. This sequence encodes CATQTGSNTEAFF.